The next 17 T cell receptor beta chains were all read from a single sample in a study of OX40 agonist ivuxolimab in advanced cancers. The protocol was immunoSEQ multiplex PCR, while the TCRdb copy is restricted to in-frame clones and leaves out a portion. Of approximately 66,000 clones in the sample, around 85% were seen once. The sample here was CD4+ or CD8+ T cells sorted from blood, taken in a trial of the OX40 agonist ivuxolimab. All receptors come from an adult with an advanced solid tumor such as melanoma, head and neck, liver or kidney cancer.

This clone occurred many times. The gene calls are TRBV28 and TRBJ1-5; unclear D gene. Germline lookup yields CDR1 MDHEN and CDR2 SYDVKM. With 11 bases removed from V and 9 bases from J, the gap between germline ends came to 11 bases. The CDR3 covers 10 residues. The CDR3 DNA sequence: TGTGCCGCTGCTCATAGGCCCCAGCATTTT. It yields the protein CAAAHRPQHF.

The rearrangement links TRBV7-2 to TRBJ2-3; 9 positions match TRBD1. This CDR3 has 14 residues. CDR1 and CDR2 from the germline V gene are SGHTA and FQGNSA. The junction had 2 bases not matched to a gene; V was cut back by 4 bases and J by 3 bases. CDR3 nucleotides: TGTGCCAGCAGCTCCGGACAGGGGACAGATACGCAGTATTTT. Translation: CASSSGQGTDTQYF.

This sequence joins TRBV10-3 and TRBJ2-7; possibly TRBD1 for D (5 bases). This CDR3 spans 13 amino acids. CDR1 ENHRY and CDR2 SYGVKD come from the germline V gene. Between the trimmed V and J ends, which lost 11 bases and 7 bases, there was a span of 21 bases. As DNA, the CDR3 is TGTGCCTCCCTGGACCGACCGGCAGGGGAGCAGTACTTC. Translation gives CASLDRPAGEQYF.

The chain is built from TRBV5-5 and TRBJ2-5; D call uncertain. V dropped 2 bases and J dropped 4 bases, with 12 bases sitting between them. Per germline, CDR1 SGHKS and CDR2 YYEKEE (reference sequence). This CDR3 contains 14 residues. The CDR3 DNA follows: TGTGCCAGCAGCTTCTCAGGAGCTGGAGAGACCCAGTACTTC. Translation gives CASSFSGAGETQYF.

The chain recombines TRBV6-1 with TRBJ2-7, with D perhaps TRBD2 (6 bases). The V end was cut by 6 bases, the J end by 3 bases, with 18 bases between. From germline, CDR1 is MNHNS and CDR2 SASEGT. The length of the CDR3 is 15 residues. CDR3 residues: CASRNAGTAYYEQYF. CDR3 nucleotides: TGTGCCAGCAGAAACGCCGGGACTGCATACTACGAGCAGTACTTC.

V usage is TRBV7-2 and J usage is TRBJ2-7; TRBD2 is a possible D gene (6 bases). CDR3 length: 15 amino acids. With 1 base removed from V and 0 bases from J, the gap between germline ends came to 10 bases. The germline V gene encodes CDR1 SGHTA and CDR2 FQGNSA. The DNA for the CDR3 is TGTGCCAGCAGCTTAGTGTCCGGGAGCTCCTACGAGCAGTACTTC. It is translated as CASSLVSGSSYEQYF.

This clone was seen a handful of times. This sequence joins TRBV19 and TRBJ2-1; 14 nucleotides agree with TRBD2. The trim removed 4 bases at V and 3 bases at J, leaving 8 bases unmatched. Germline loops: CDR1 LNHDA, CDR2 SQIVND (reference sequence). There are 18 residues in the CDR3. The CDR3 DNA reads TGTGCCAGTAGTACTCGGACTAGCGGGAGGACAAGCTACAATGAGCAGTTCTTC. This sequence encodes CASSTRTSGRTSYNEQFF. The full variable domain, its missing parts supplied by reference TRBV19 and TRBJ2-1, is DGGITQSPKYLFRKEGQNVTLSCEQNLNHDAMYWYRQDPGQGLRLIYYSQIVNDFQKGDIAEGYSVSREKKESFPLTVTSAQKNPTAFYLCASSTRTSGRTSYNEQFFGPGTRLTVL.

The V call is TRBV6-6, the J call TRBJ1-1; D is ambiguous. The CDR3 has 12 residues. Germline lookup yields CDR1 MNHNY and CDR2 SVGAGI (reference sequence). The V end lost 7 bases, the J end lost 2 bases, and 8 bases lay between the germline ends. The DNA for the CDR3 is TGTGCCAGCACCGCCTATAACACTGAAGCTTTCTTT. Translating it yields CASTAYNTEAFF.

The CDR3, as DNA: TGTGCCAGCAGCTTAGAGAGAGTCGGGACTAGCGGGACCTACGAGCAGTACTTC. Translated: CASSLERVGTSGTYEQYF. The chain has TRBV11-3 and TRBJ2-7; TRBD2 agrees at 13 bases. Germline CDR1 is SGHNT and CDR2 is YENEEA. Unmatched junction bases numbered 7, after V lost 0 bases and J lost 2 bases. The CDR3 is 18 amino acids.

V gene TRBV27 combines with J gene TRBJ2-7; D not resolved. Germline loops: CDR1 MNHEY, CDR2 SMNVEV (reference sequence). This CDR3 spans 13 amino acids. V was shortened by 7 bases and J by 2 bases, with 12 bases between the two germline ends. DNA for the CDR3: TGTGCCAGCACGTCCTCACCCGCCTACGAGCAGTACTTC. This codes for CASTSSPAYEQYF.

The chain recombines TRBV5-4 with TRBJ1-3; unclear D gene. There are 13 residues in the CDR3. The germline V gene has CDR1 SGHNT and CDR2 YYREEE (reference sequence). Deletions cut 1 base from V and 4 bases from J, with 6 bases between. CDR3 bases: TGTGCCAGCAGCTTGAATCACGGAAACACCATATATTTT. This encodes CASSLNHGNTIYF.

This chain connects TRBV6-5 to TRBJ1-3; unclear D gene. CDR1 is MNHEY, CDR2 SVGAGI, per germline. Trimming removed 4 bases at V and 0 bases at J, with 7 bases between. CDR3 length: 14 residues. CDR3 coding DNA: TGTGCCAGCAGTTCGGGGTTCTCTGGAAACACCATATATTTT. As protein: CASSSGFSGNTIYF.

The V gene is TRBV27, the J gene TRBJ1-5; no clear D. The CDR3 loop spans 12 amino acids. Between the trimmed V and J ends, which lost 5 bases and 3 bases, there was a span of 5 bases. Germline values: CDR1 MNHEY, CDR2 SMNVEV (reference sequence). CDR3 coding DNA: TGTGCCAGCAGTGCCTACAATCAGCCCCAGCATTTT. Amino acids: CASSAYNQPQHF.

The chain uses TRBV28 and TRBJ1-2; D possibly corresponds to TRBD1 (5 bases). Germline V gene sequence: CDR1 MDHEN, CDR2 SYDVKM. Deletions cut 2 bases from V and 7 bases from J, with 14 bases between. CDR3 size: 14 residues. The CDR3 nucleotides read TGTGCCAGCAGTTTAGGGGTTGGGGCGGTTGGCTACACCTTC. Protein sequence: CASSLGVGAVGYTF.

The V gene is TRBV7-4, the J gene TRBJ2-1; the D call may be TRBD1 or TRBD2 (6 bases each). The germline V gene has CDR1 SGHVT and CDR2 SQSDAQ. V was shortened by 4 bases and J by 7 bases, with 20 bases between the two germline ends. The CDR3 is 16 amino acids. This CDR3 is CASSWPSTSGANEQFF. CDR3 sequence (DNA): TGTGCCAGCAGCTGGCCTTCGACCTCGGGGGCAAATGAGCAGTTCTTC.

This chain joins TRBV7-8 and TRBJ2-6; D is unclear. The CDR3 runs 16 residues. V shed 3 bases and J shed 4 bases, with 13 bases lying between them. The germline CDR1 and CDR2 sequences are SGHVS and FQNEAQ. The CDR3 loop reads CASSFRSAAGANVLTF. The DNA for the CDR3 is TGTGCCAGCAGCTTTAGGTCGGCAGCAGGGGCCAACGTCCTGACTTTC.

The chain is built from TRBV10-1 and TRBJ2-3; TRBD1 is a possible D gene (5 bases). Trimming removed 3 bases at V and 6 bases at J, with 13 bases between. The germline CDR1 and CDR2 sequences are WNHNN and SYGVQD (reference sequence). The CDR3 has 14 residues. CDR3 sequence (DNA): TGCGCCAGCAGTGACCACAGGCTCCCCGATACGCAGTATTTT. Amino acids: CASSDHRLPDTQYF.